These 8 T cell receptor beta chains were sequenced from one sample in a study of control samples from healthy donors and cancer patients. Libraries were prepared by immunoSEQ multiplex PCR; TCRdb keeps only in-frame clonotypes and omits some of them. The sample includes fewer than 150,000 clones, 80% to 95% of them seen just once. The specimen sequenced was blood. The receptors derive from a woman younger than 30 in good health.

The chain joins TRBV14 to TRBJ2-7; D might be TRBD1 or TRBD2, each matching 5 bases. The CDR3 is 16 amino acids. V lost 4 bases and J 6 bases, leaving 22 bases between the germline ends. The V gene's germline CDR1 is SGHDN and CDR2 FVKESK. The CDR3 is CASSPHYGTGPSEQYF. CDR3 nucleotide sequence: TGTGCCAGCAGCCCACACTACGGGACCGGACCATCCGAGCAGTACTTC.

CDR3: CAISGPGGAMGEQYF. In DNA, the CDR3 is TGTGCCATCAGTGGGCCAGGGGGCGCGATGGGCGAGCAGTACTTC. J is TRBJ2-7 and V is TRBV10-3; 8 bases are shared with TRBD1. The germline V gene encodes CDR1 ENHRY and CDR2 SYGVKD. CDR3 size: 15 residues. V was pared by 4 bases and J by 6 bases, with 11 bases of the junction left unmatched.

The chain couples TRBV11-2 to TRBJ2-7, with TRBD2 as a possible D gene (6 bases). Looked up from germline, CDR1 is SGHAT and CDR2 is FQNNGV. There are 14 residues in the CDR3. V dropped 1 base and J dropped 0 bases, with 7 bases sitting between them. In nucleotides, the CDR3 is TGTGCCAGCAGCTTAGGGGGAGGCTCCTACGAGCAGTACTTC. This gives the protein CASSLGGGSYEQYF. Complete variable domain (other parts from reference TRBV11-2 and TRBJ2-7): EAGVAQSPRYKIIEKRQSVAFWCNPISGHATLYWYQQILGQGPKLLIQFQNNGVVDDSQLPKDRFSAERLKGVDSTLKIQPAKLEDSAVYLCASSLGGGSYEQYFGPGTRLTVT.

The chain couples TRBV24-1 to TRBJ1-1; 12 nucleotides line up with TRBD1. There are 17 residues in the CDR3. Trimming took 9 bases from V and 0 from J; bases not matched to a gene: 10. Germline CDR1 KGHDR, CDR2 SFDVKD. For the CDR3, the DNA is TGTGCCACCCCGGGGAGGGACAGGGGGCAAATGAACACTGAAGCTTTCTTT. This translates into CATPGRDRGQMNTEAFF.

The chain carries TRBV7-2 and TRBJ2-3; 9 positions match TRBD2. This CDR3 region has 17 residues. Per the germline V gene, CDR1 is SGHTA and CDR2 is FQGNSA. The trim removed 1 base at V and 5 bases at J, leaving 10 bases unmatched. CDR3 loop: CASSLGFAGGPQDTQYF. The DNA of the CDR3 is TGTGCCAGCAGCTTAGGTTTCGCGGGGGGGCCACAAGATACGCAGTATTTT.

This clone was recorded at least ten times. The rearrangement joins TRBV7-6 to TRBJ2-2, with TRBD2 matching over 7 bases. This CDR3 has 16 residues. Germline CDR1 is SGHVS and CDR2 is FNYEAQ. The trim removed 1 base at V and 1 base at J, leaving 3 bases unmatched. CDR3 nucleotide sequence: TGTGCCAGCAGCTTAGGGCTAGCGGAGAACACCGGGGAGCTGTTTTTT. It codes for CASSLGLAENTGELFF.

The chain employs TRBV28 and TRBJ1-3; maybe TRBD1 (6 bases). The V gene's germline CDR1 is MDHEN and CDR2 SYDVKM. The CDR3 is 14 amino acids. V shed 6 bases and J shed 2 bases, with 11 bases lying between them. CDR3 bases: TGTGCCAGCAGCCTACCAGGGGCTGGAAACACCATATATTTT. As protein: CASSLPGAGNTIYF.

This clone was seen more than once but under ten times. The rearrangement joins TRBV25-1 to TRBJ1-2; 10 nucleotides align to TRBD1. The CDR3 sequence is 16 residues long. Germline CDR1 and CDR2: MGHDK and SYGVNS. The V and J ends lost 4 bases and 4 bases, in that order; junction bases with no gene match: 9. The CDR3 sequence: CASSVDGTGVFYGYTF. The CDR3 nucleotides are TGTGCCAGCAGTGTAGACGGGACAGGGGTCTTCTATGGCTACACCTTC.